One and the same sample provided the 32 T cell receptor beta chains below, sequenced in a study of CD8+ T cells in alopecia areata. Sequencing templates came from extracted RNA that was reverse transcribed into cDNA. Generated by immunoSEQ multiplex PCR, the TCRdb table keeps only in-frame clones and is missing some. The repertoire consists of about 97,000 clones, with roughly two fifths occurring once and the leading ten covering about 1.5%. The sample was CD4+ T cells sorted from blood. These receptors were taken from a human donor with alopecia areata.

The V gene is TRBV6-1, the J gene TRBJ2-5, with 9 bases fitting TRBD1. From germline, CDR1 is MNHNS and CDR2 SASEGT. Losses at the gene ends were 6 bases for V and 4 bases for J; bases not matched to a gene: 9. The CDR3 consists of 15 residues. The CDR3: CASRGAQGARETQYF. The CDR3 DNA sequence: TGTGCCAGCAGGGGGGCACAGGGGGCCCGAGAGACCCAGTACTTC.

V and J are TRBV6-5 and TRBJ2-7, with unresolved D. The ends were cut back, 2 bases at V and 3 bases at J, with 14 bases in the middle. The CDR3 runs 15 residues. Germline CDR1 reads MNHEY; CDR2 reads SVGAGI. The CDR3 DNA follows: TGTGCCAGCAGTTACGTCCAGGCAAGGAACTACGAGCAGTACTTC. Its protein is CASSYVQARNYEQYF.

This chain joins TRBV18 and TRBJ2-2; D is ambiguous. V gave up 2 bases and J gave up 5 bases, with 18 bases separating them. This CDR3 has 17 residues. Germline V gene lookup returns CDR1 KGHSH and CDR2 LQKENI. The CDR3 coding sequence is TGTGCCAGCTCACCATCAGCGCCCAAAATCCTTACCGGGGAGCTGTTTTTT. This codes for CASSPSAPKILTGELFF. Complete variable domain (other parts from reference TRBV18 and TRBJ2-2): NAGVMQNPRHLVRRRGQEARLRCSPMKGHSHVYWYRQLPEEGLKFMVYLQKENIIDESGMPKERFSAEFPKEGPSILRIQQVVRGDSAAYFCASSPSAPKILTGELFFGEGSRLTVL.

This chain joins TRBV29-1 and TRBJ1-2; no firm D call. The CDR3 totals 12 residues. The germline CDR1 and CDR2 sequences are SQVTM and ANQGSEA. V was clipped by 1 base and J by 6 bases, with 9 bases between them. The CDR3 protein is CSVEVGPNGYTF. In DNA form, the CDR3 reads TGCAGCGTTGAAGTAGGGCCCAATGGCTACACCTTC. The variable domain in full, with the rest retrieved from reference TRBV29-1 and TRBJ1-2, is SAVISQKPSRDICQRGTSLTIQCQVDSQVTMMFWYRQQPGQSLTLIATANQGSEATYESGFVIDKFPISRPNLTFSTLTVSNMSPEDSSIYLCSVEVGPNGYTFGSGTRLTVV.

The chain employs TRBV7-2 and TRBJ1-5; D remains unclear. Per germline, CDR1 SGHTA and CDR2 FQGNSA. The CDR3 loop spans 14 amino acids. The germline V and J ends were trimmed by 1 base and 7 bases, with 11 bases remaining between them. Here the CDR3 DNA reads TGTGCCAGCAGCTTAGTTCGCGTAAAACAGCCCCAGCATTTT. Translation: CASSLVRVKQPQHF.

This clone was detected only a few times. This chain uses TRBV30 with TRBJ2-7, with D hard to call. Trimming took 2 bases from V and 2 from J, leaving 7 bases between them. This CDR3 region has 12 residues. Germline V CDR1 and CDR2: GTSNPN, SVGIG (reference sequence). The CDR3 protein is CAWSLGTYEQYF. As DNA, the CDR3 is TGTGCCTGGAGTTTGGGTACCTACGAGCAGTACTTC.

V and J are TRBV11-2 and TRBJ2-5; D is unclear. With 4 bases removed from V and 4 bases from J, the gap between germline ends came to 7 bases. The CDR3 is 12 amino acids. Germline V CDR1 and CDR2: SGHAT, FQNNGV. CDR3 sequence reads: CASSSWGETQYF. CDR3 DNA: TGTGCCAGCAGCTCTTGGGGAGAGACCCAGTACTTC.

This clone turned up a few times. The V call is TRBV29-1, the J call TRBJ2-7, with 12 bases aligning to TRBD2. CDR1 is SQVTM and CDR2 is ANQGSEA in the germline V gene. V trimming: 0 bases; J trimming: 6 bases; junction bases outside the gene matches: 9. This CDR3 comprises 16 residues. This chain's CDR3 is CSVEELGGLAGLEQYF. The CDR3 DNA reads TGCAGCGTTGAAGAATTGGGCGGACTAGCGGGACTCGAGCAGTACTTC.

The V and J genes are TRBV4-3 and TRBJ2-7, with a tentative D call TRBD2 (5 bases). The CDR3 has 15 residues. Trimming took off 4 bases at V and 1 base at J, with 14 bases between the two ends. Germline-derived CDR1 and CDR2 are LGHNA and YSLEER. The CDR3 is CASSLFLGDSYEQYF. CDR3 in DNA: TGCGCCAGCAGCCTGTTCCTGGGAGATTCCTACGAGCAGTACTTC.

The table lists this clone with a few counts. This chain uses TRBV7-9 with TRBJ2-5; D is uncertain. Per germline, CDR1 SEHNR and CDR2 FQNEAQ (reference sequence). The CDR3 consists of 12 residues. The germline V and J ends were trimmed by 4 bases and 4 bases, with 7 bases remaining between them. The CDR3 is CASSSLGETQYF. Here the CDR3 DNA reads TGTGCCAGCAGCTCGCTCGGAGAGACCCAGTACTTC. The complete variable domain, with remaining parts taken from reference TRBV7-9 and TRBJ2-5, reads DTGVSQNPRHKITKRGQNVTFRCDPISEHNRLYWYRQTLGQGPEFLTYFQNEAQLEKSRLLSDRFSAERPKGSFSTLEIQRTEQGDSAMYLCASSSLGETQYFGPGTRLLVL.

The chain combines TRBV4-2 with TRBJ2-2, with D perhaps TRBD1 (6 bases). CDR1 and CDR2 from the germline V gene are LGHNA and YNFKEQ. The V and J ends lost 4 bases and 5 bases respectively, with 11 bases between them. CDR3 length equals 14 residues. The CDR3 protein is CASSPGQKTGELFF. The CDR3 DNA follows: TGTGCCAGCAGCCCAGGACAGAAAACCGGGGAGCTGTTTTTT.

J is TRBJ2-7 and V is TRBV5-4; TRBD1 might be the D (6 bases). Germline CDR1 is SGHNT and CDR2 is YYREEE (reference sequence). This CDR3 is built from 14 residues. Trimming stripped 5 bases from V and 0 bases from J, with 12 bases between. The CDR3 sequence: CASRRRTDSYEQYF. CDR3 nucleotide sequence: TGTGCCAGCAGGAGAAGGACAGACTCCTACGAGCAGTACTTC.

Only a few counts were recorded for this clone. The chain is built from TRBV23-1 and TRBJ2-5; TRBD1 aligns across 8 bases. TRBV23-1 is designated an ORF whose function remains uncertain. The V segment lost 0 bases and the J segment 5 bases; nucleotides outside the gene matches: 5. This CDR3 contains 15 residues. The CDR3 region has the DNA TGCGCCAGCAGTCAATCGACAGGGGTCGTGGAGACCCAGTACTTC. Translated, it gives CASSQSTGVVETQYF.

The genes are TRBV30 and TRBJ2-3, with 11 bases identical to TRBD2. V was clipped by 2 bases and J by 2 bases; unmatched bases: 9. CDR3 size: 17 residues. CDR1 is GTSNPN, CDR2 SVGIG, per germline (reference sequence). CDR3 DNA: TGTGCCTGGAGTTTTATAAGACTAGCGGGGCCCACAGATACGCAGTATTTT. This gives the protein CAWSFIRLAGPTDTQYF.

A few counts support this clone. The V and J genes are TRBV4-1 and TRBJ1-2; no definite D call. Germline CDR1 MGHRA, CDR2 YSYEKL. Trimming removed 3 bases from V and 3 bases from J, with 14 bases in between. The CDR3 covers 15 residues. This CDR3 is CASSQNGDGYYGYTF. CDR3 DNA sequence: TGCGCCAGCAGCCAGAATGGCGATGGCTACTATGGCTACACCTTC.

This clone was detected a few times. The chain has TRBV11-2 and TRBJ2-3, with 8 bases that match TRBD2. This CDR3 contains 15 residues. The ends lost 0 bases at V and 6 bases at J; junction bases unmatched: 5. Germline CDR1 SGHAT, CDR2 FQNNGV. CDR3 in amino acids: CASSLESGSLDTQYF. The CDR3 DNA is TGTGCCAGCAGCTTAGAGAGCGGGAGTCTCGATACGCAGTATTTT.

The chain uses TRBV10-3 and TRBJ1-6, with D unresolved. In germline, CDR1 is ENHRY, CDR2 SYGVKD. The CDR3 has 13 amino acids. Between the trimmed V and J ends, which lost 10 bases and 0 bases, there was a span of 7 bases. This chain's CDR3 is CATVPSYNSPLHF. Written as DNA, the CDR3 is TGTGCCACAGTGCCCTCCTATAATTCACCCCTCCACTTT.

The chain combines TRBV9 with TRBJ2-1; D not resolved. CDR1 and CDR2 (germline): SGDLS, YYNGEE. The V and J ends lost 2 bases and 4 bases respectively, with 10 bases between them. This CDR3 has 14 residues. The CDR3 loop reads CASSVRFEYNEQFF. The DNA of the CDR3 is TGTGCCAGCAGCGTCCGGTTTGAGTACAATGAGCAGTTCTTC. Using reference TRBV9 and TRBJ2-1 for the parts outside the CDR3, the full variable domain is DSGVTQTPKHLITATGQRVTLRCSPRSGDLSVYWYQQSLDQGLQFLIQYYNGEERAKGNILERFSAQQFPDLHSELNLSSLELGDSALYFCASSVRFEYNEQFFGPGTRLTVL.

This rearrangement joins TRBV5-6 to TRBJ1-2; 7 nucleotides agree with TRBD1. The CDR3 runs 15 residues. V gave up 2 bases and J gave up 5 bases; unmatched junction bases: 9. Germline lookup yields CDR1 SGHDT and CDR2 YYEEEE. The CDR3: CASSFGRQGTYGYTF. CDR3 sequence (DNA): TGTGCCAGCAGCTTTGGGAGACAGGGCACTTATGGCTACACCTTC.

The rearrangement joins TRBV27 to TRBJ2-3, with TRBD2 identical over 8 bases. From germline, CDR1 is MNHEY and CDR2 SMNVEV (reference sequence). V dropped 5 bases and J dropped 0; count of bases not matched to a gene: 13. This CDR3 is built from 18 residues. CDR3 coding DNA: TGTGCCAGCAGTGACCCCGGCCGACTAGCGCAGAGCACAGATACGCAGTATTTT. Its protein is CASSDPGRLAQSTDTQYF.

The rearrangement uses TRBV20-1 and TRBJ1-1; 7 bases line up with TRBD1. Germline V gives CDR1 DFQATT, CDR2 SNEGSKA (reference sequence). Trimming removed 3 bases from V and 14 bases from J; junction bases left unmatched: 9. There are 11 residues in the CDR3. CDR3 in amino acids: CSASDRDSPFF. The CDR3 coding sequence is TGCAGTGCTAGTGACCGGGACAGCCCATTCTTT.

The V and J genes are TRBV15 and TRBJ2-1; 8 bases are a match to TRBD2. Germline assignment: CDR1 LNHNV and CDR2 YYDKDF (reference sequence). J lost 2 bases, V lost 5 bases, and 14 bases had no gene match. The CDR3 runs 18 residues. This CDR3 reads CATSGNQPPGLAYNEQFF. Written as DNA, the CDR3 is TGTGCCACCAGCGGGAACCAGCCTCCGGGACTAGCCTACAATGAGCAGTTCTTC.

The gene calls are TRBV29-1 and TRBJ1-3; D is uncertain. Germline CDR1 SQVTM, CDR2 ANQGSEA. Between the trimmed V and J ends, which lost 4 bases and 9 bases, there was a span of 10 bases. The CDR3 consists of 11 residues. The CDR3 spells CSVVSGITIYF. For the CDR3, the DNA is TGCAGCGTTGTCTCAGGCATCACCATATATTTT. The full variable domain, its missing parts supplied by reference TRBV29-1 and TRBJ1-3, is SAVISQKPSRDICQRGTSLTIQCQVDSQVTMMFWYRQQPGQSLTLIATANQGSEATYESGFVIDKFPISRPNLTFSTLTVSNMSPEDSSIYLCSVVSGITIYFGEGSWLTVV.

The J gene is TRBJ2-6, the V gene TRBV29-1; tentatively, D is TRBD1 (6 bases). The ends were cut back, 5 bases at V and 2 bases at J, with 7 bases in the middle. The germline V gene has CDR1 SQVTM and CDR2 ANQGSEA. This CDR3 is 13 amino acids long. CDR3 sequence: CSVSGAGANVLTF. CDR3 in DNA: TGCAGCGTTTCAGGGGCTGGGGCCAACGTCCTGACTTTC.

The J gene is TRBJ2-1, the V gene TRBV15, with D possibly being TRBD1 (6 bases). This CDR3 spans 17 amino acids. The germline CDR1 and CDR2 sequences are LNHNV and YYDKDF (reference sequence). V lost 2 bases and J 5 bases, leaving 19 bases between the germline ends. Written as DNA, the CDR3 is TGTGCCACCAGCAGAACAGGGTTCCTAGGTATCGACAATGAGCAGTTCTTC. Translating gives CATSRTGFLGIDNEQFF.

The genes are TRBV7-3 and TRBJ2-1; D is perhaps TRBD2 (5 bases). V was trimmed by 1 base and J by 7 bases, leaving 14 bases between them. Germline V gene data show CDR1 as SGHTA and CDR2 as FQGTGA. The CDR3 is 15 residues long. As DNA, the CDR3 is TGTGCCAGCAGCTTAAACCCCGGGGTTAGAAATGAGCAGTTCTTC. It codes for CASSLNPGVRNEQFF.

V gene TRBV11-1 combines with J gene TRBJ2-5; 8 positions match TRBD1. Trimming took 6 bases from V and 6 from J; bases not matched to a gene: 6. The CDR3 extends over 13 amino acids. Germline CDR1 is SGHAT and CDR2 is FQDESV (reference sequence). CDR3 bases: TGTGCCAGCAGGAAGGACAGGGCTCAGACCCAGTACTTC. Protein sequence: CASRKDRAQTQYF.

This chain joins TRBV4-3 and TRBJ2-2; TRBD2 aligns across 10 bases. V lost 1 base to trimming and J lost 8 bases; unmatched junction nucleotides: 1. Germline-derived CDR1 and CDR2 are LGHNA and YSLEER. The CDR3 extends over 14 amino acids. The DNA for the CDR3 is TGCGCCAGCAGCCAAGTGGGACTAGCGGGGGAGCTGTTTTTT. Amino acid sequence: CASSQVGLAGELFF.

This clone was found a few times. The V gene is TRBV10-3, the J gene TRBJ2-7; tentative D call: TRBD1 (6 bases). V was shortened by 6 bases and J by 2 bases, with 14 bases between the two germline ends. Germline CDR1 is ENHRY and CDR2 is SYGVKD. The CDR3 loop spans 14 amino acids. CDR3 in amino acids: CAIRSQGNAYEQYF. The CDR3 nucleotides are TGTGCCATCAGATCACAGGGTAATGCCTACGAGCAGTACTTC.

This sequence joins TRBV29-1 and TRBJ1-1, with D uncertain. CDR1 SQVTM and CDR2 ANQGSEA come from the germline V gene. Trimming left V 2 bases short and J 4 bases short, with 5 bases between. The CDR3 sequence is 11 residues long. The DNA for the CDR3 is TGCAGCGTTGAACAGTCCACTGAAGCTTTCTTT. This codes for CSVEQSTEAFF.

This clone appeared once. For the CDR3, the DNA is TGTGCCACCAGCAGAGCAGGGGTAGGAGGTGAAAAACTGTTTTTT. It is translated as CATSRAGVGGEKLFF. V and J are TRBV15 and TRBJ1-4, with D perhaps TRBD1 (6 bases). The CDR3 has 15 amino acids. V shed 1 base and J shed 7 bases, with 13 bases lying between them. The V gene's germline CDR1 is LNHNV and CDR2 YYDKDF (reference sequence).

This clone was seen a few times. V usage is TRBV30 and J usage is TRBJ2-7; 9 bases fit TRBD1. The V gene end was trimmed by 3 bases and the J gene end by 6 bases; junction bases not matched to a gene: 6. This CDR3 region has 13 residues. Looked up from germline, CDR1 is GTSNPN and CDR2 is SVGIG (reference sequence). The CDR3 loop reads CAWSGDRVGEQYF. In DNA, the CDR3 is TGTGCCTGGAGCGGGGACAGGGTGGGCGAGCAGTACTTC.